This record covers a single T cell receptor (beta chain). Its target is unknown. The data originate from a study of cytomegalovirus exposure and HLA in healthy donors. Study-wide results and limits: The study had only CMV serostatus as immune exposure information. Analysis was carried out at a later point, and it linked a missense DCLRE1C variant to TCR beta V- and J-gene trimming. Earlier results showed most TCR beta V segments being productive about 90% or about 30% of the time.

A multiplex PCR was run with 60 Vbeta primers and 13 Jbeta primers. TCRdb's table, derived via immunoSEQ multiplex PCR, lists solely in-frame clones and lacks some. This sample yields roughly 120,000 clones, of which roughly 80% are seen a single time; less than 4% belongs to the top ten. Sequencing was performed on PBMCs. This sequence originates from a woman aged 30 to 39 in good health and CMV-seropositive.

The CDR3 loop is CASSQESLYNNSPLHF. The CDR3 bases are TGCGCCAGCAGCCAAGAATCCCTTTACAATAATTCACCCCTCCACTTT. The chain employs TRBV4-1 and TRBJ1-6; D not resolved. CDR1 and CDR2 from the germline V gene are MGHRA and YSYEKL. V shed 0 bases and J shed 5 bases, with 11 bases lying between them. The CDR3 covers 16 residues.